One sample yielded the 22 T cell receptor beta chains listed below, sequenced in a study of shared clonotypes between healthy human individuals. Only in-frame clones appear in the TCRdb table, and some are missing; sequencing was by immunoSEQ multiplex PCR. This table holds 2 million to 2.5 million clones, 92% found once. The sample comprised naive CD4+ T cells from PBMCs. Subset indicated: CD45RA+ positively selected. The receptors originated from a man aged 18-30 years in good health. Some clones in this sample may be carry-over from other donors' samples.

V gene TRBV5-1 combines with J gene TRBJ1-1, with D tentatively TRBD1 (5 bases). CDR1 is SGHRS and CDR2 is YFSETQ in the germline V gene. The CDR3 consists of 14 residues. V shed 4 bases and J shed 3 bases, with 13 bases lying between them. The CDR3 here is CASSPRQLDTEAFF. The CDR3 coding sequence is TGCGCCAGCAGCCCCAGACAGCTAGACACTGAAGCTTTCTTT.

This chain connects TRBV6-6 to TRBJ2-2; possibly TRBD1 or TRBD2 for D (5 bases each). Germline-derived CDR1 and CDR2 are MNHNY and SVGAGI (reference sequence). The length of the CDR3 is 16 residues. The germline V and J ends were trimmed by 5 bases and 9 bases, with 22 bases remaining between them. The CDR3 bases are TGTGCCAGCAGTATCGGGGTCACAGCGAGGGACCGGGAGCTGTTTTTT. Its translation: CASSIGVTARDRELFF.

A single count supports this clone. The chain is built from TRBV9 and TRBJ1-2, with D uncertain. The V gene lost 5 bases and the J gene lost 8 bases, with 10 bases spanning the gap. This CDR3 region has 11 residues. In germline, CDR1 is SGDLS, CDR2 YYNGEE. The CDR3 loop is CASRQEGGYTF. In DNA form, the CDR3 reads TGTGCCAGCAGGCAGGAAGGGGGCTACACCTTC.

This chain joins TRBV7-8 and TRBJ2-3; TRBD1 might be the D (5 bases). The CDR3 sequence is 15 residues long. Germline CDR1 SGHVS, CDR2 FQNEAQ. V lost 5 bases and J 4 bases, leaving 16 bases between the germline ends. CDR3 region: CASSPGREAADTQYF. As DNA, the CDR3 is TGTGCCAGCAGCCCGGGCAGGGAAGCCGCAGATACGCAGTATTTT.

This chain links TRBV5-8 with TRBJ2-5, with TRBD2 matching 11 bases. Germline V gene data show CDR1 as SGHTS and CDR2 as YDEGEE. The CDR3 sequence is 17 residues long. With V trimmed by 3 bases and J by 2 bases, 9 bases remained unmatched. CDR3 nucleotide sequence: TGTGCCAGCAGCTCTTTTCCCCGGACTAGCGGGCAAGAGACCCAGTACTTC. Protein product: CASSSFPRTSGQETQYF.

The V call is TRBV5-6, the J call TRBJ1-1; 12 positions match TRBD1. V was pared by 3 bases and J by 4 bases, with 4 bases of the junction left unmatched. CDR3 length: 15 residues. The germline V gene has CDR1 SGHDT and CDR2 YYEEEE. The DNA for the CDR3 is TGTGCCAGCAGCTGGAGGGGACAGGGGGCCACTGAAGCTTTCTTT. This sequence encodes CASSWRGQGATEAFF.

The rearrangement joins TRBV9 to TRBJ2-2; D possibly corresponds to TRBD2 (6 bases). Germline assignment: CDR1 SGDLS and CDR2 YYNGEE. V was shortened by 6 bases and J by 6 bases, with 12 bases between the two germline ends. The CDR3 runs to 13 residues. The CDR3 is CASTRLVSGELFF. Here the CDR3 DNA reads TGTGCCAGCACCAGACTAGTTTCCGGGGAGCTGTTTTTT.

The V call is TRBV5-6, the J call TRBJ1-4, with D uncertain. The CDR3 loop spans 14 amino acids. Germline V gene sequence: CDR1 SGHDT, CDR2 YYEEEE. Between the trimmed V and J ends, which lost 4 bases and 8 bases, there was a span of 15 bases. The CDR3 loop is CASSRRSAGEKLFF. In DNA, the CDR3 is TGTGCCAGCAGCAGACGATCGGCGGGAGAAAAACTGTTTTTT.

This chain uses TRBV6-5 with TRBJ2-5, with unresolved D. Germline values: CDR1 MNHEY, CDR2 SVGAGI. This CDR3 has 13 residues. V dropped 4 bases and J dropped 4 bases, with 10 bases sitting between them. CDR3 loop: CASSSAGLETQYF. As DNA, the CDR3 is TGTGCCAGCAGTTCCGCCGGTTTAGAGACCCAGTACTTC.

The gene calls are TRBV23-1 and TRBJ1-2; tentatively, D is TRBD1 (5 bases). TRBV23-1 is treated as an ORF (open reading frame) with a function not yet certain. There are 15 residues in the CDR3. V lost 0 bases, J lost 3 bases, and 11 bases lay in between. Here the CDR3 DNA reads TGCGCCAGCAGTCAATCATCAAGAGGGGACTATGGCTACACCTTC. This gives the protein CASSQSSRGDYGYTF.

This chain uses TRBV5-1 with TRBJ2-3; TRBD2 matches 7 bases. Germline CDR1 is SGHRS and CDR2 is YFSETQ. V dropped 3 bases and J dropped 0; count of bases not matched to a gene: 4. This CDR3 has 15 residues. The CDR3, as DNA: TGCGCCAGCAGCTCCGTAGCGGGCAGCACAGATACGCAGTATTTT. Its translation is CASSSVAGSTDTQYF.

Points on this clone: The junction departs from the called germline gene at one end, perhaps through a read error. The chain links TRBV9 to TRBJ2-7; TRBD2 might be the D (5 bases). Germline CDR1 is SGDLS and CDR2 is YYNGEE. This CDR3 is built from 18 residues. CDR3 amino acids: CASSVGSGRSYPSHEQYF. The CDR3 DNA reads TGTGCCAGCAGCGTAGGGTCGGGAAGAAGCTACCCCTCCCACGAGCAGTACTTC.

The chain links TRBV11-2 to TRBJ2-3, with D unclear. From germline, CDR1 is SGHAT and CDR2 FQNNGV. The CDR3 loop spans 15 amino acids. The ends were cut back, 5 bases at V and 2 bases at J, with 14 bases in the middle. In nucleotides, the CDR3 is TGTGCCAGCAGCGGACGCTGGAAGGACACAGATACGCAGTATTTT. Protein: CASSGRWKDTDTQYF. Together with reference TRBV11-2 and TRBJ2-3, the CDR3 gives the full variable domain: EAGVAQSPRYKIIEKRQSVAFWCNPISGHATLYWYQQILGQGPKLLIQFQNNGVVDDSQLPKDRFSAERLKGVDSTLKIQPAKLEDSAVYLCASSGRWKDTDTQYFGPGTRLTVL.

This CDR3 is CASSVCASRTDTQYF. Here the CDR3 DNA reads TGTGCCAGCAGCGTATGCGCCAGTAGGACAGATACGCAGTATTTT. The chain couples TRBV9 to TRBJ2-3; no firm D call. This CDR3 region has 15 residues. Germline CDR1 and CDR2: SGDLS and YYNGEE. V shed 1 base and J shed 3 bases, with 12 bases lying between them.

As concerns this clone: Other DNA sequences in the sample encode the same CDR3. The rearrangement joins TRBV5-1 to TRBJ2-5; 8 nucleotides match TRBD2. Germline-derived CDR1 and CDR2 are SGHRS and YFSETQ. The CDR3 length is 13 residues. V gave up 3 bases and J gave up 3 bases; unmatched junction bases: 1. The CDR3 region is CASSSGGEETQYF. As DNA, the CDR3 is TGCGCCAGCAGCTCCGGGGGGGAAGAGACCCAGTACTTC.

V gene TRBV27 combines with J gene TRBJ1-5; D not certain. Germline lookup yields CDR1 MNHEY and CDR2 SMNVEV (reference sequence). V was clipped by 5 bases and J by 9 bases, with 11 bases between them. The CDR3 consists of 12 residues. The CDR3 spells CASSPVYGPQHF. CDR3 nucleotide sequence: TGTGCCAGCAGTCCGGTTTATGGGCCCCAGCATTTT.

V and J are TRBV6-6 and TRBJ2-2; unclear D gene. The CDR3 has 13 residues. Trimming stripped 8 bases from V and 4 bases from J, with 11 bases between. Germline V gene sequence: CDR1 MNHNY, CDR2 SVGAGI (reference sequence). The CDR3 sequence is CASSRVGTGELFF. CDR3 bases: TGTGCCAGCTCCCGGGTCGGCACCGGGGAGCTGTTTTTT.

The chain joins TRBV15 to TRBJ2-3; either TRBD1 or TRBD2 may supply D (6 bases each). This CDR3 comprises 14 residues. V lost 11 bases and J 2 bases, leaving 17 bases between the germline ends. In germline, CDR1 is LNHNV, CDR2 YYDKDF (reference sequence). The CDR3 is CAPRGRSSTDTQYF. In DNA form, the CDR3 reads TGTGCCCCAAGGGGGAGGTCCTCCACAGATACGCAGTATTTT.

The chain combines TRBV28 with TRBJ1-2; 11 positions match TRBD1. The CDR3 contains 15 residues. Germline assignment: CDR1 MDHEN and CDR2 SYDVKM. With 3 bases clipped from V and 8 bases from J, the junction kept 8 bases outside the gene matches. The CDR3 sequence is CASSLRTGGAKGYTF. For the CDR3, the DNA is TGTGCCAGCAGTTTGAGGACAGGGGGCGCGAAGGGCTACACCTTC.

The gene calls are TRBV6-1 and TRBJ2-7, with 7 positions matching TRBD2. CDR3 length equals 14 residues. The trim removed 5 bases at V and 3 bases at J, leaving 7 bases unmatched. The germline V gene encodes CDR1 MNHNS and CDR2 SASEGT. CDR3 amino acids: CASSFTGTNYEQYF. The CDR3 bases are TGTGCCAGCAGTTTCACCGGGACTAACTACGAGCAGTACTTC.

V usage is TRBV5-1 and J usage is TRBJ1-2; a possible D gene is TRBD1 (6 bases). Germline V CDR1 and CDR2: SGHRS, YFSETQ. This CDR3 has 16 residues. Trimming pared 0 bases from V and 4 bases from J, leaving 16 bases between. CDR3: CASSLVGSGASYGYTF. The CDR3 region has the DNA TGCGCCAGCAGCTTGGTCGGGTCAGGGGCTAGCTATGGCTACACCTTC.

The rearrangement uses TRBV5-8 and TRBJ2-1; weak D call: TRBD2 (6 bases). This CDR3 comprises 16 residues. Germline lookup yields CDR1 SGHTS and CDR2 YDEGEE. Trimming removed 5 bases from V and 11 bases from J, with 26 bases in between. In DNA form, the CDR3 reads TGTGCCAGCAGTGTAAGGGTCGCGGGGTACAATGAGAAGCAGTTCTTC. It encodes CASSVRVAGYNEKQFF.